This T cell receptor beta chain was found in a study of T cell responses to AZD1222 COVID-19 vaccine listed by TCRdb under 2021. Regarding the research as a whole: AZD1222 recipients with second doses at about 4 weeks or about 12 weeks were pooled, because spike-specific TCR depth and breadth did not differ between schedules. A total of under 250 trial participants underwent TCR sequencing, of whom 200 to 220 had received two doses of AZD1222 and about 25 had received two doses of the MenACWY control vaccine. Trial participants were enrolled into age subgroups of 18-55, 56-69 and 70-plus years, which contained approximately 150, 28 and 58 TCR-sequenced participants, respectively.

For CDR1 and CDR2, the germline V gene lists MNHEY and SVGAGI. V is reduced by 7 bases and J by 4 bases, leaving a spacing of 16 bases between them. Including cysteine and phenylalanine, the CDR3 has 14 amino acids. Of the read, only the CDR3 DNA is kept; its 42 bases are in frame from base 1. The CDR3 regions of human TCRbeta chains were analyzed by immunosequencing. In the source study's methods: Repertoire TCRs were matched against a reference library of SARS-CoV-2-specific TCRs generated with the MIRA antigen-specificity platform. Breadth was defined as the fraction of unique TCRs that were SARS-CoV-2-associated. Depth was defined as the fraction of total T cells that were SARS-CoV-2-associated. Using the MIRA data, each spike-specific TCR was assigned both to the spike region to which the TCR was reactive and to a CD4 or CD8 class. Log10-transformed breadth and depth values were compared by one-way ANOVA with Sidak's multiple comparisons tests. TCRdb retrieved this table from immuneACCESS and kept in-frame rearrangements only. Not all clones are present; in checked studies, unresolved V genes account for under half, and no reason is known for the remainder. D and trimming come from the DNA, and the V and J calls and clone size come from that table. The sample table shows 150,000 or so clones, and less than 95% are seen once. Together, the top ten hold approximately 1.6% of the sample.

Worth noting for this clone: Its antigen specificity is not known. No qualities accompany the bases; no much larger clone lies one base away.

The sample's time point label is to be understood as: baseline before first vaccination. Samples from vaccinated people were obtained from the UK trials COV001 and COV002, which included a single-blind randomized controlled phase 2/3 trial of AZD1222 (ChAdOx1 nCoV-19) in healthy adults. Trial participant PBMC samples were collected at day 0 and day 28 after the second dose for TCRbeta chain sequencing. Overall study outcomes, separate from this receptor: Reportedly, almost half of the unique spike-specific TCRs recognized epitopes lying outside the regions that are mutated in the B.1.351 and B.1.1.7 variants. In the small 56-69-year group, the increase in depth fell short of significance, most likely because of low power. The whole spike protein was spanned by vaccine-associated CD4 TCRs, and dominant responses were seen in regions 160-218 and 743-854. Most participants were white British and females outnumbered males, and the authors suggested that clonal diversity may have been underestimated. Because no day 14 peak-response samples were available, the repertoires could be characterized only after the peak T cell response. Spike-specific TCR breadth and depth rose significantly after two AZD1222 doses compared with day 0 and with MenACWY recipients. Conclusions about previously exposed vaccinees are limited because only six or seven AZD1222 recipients were SARS-CoV-2 seropositive at baseline.

The sample consisted of peripheral blood, taken on day 0 of AZD1222 vaccination. The rearrangement joined TRBV6-5 to TRBJ1-2, with TRBD1 as a weak D call on 5 bases. The receptor was derived from an adult in good health. In nucleotides, the sequence is TGTGCCAGCACCCCGGGGGGAGATCTCTATGGCTACACCTTC. Translated, it reads CASTPGGDLYGYTF.